This TCR beta chain was recorded in a study of response to subunit inactivated influenza vaccine. As for this clonotype: Its cognate antigen is unknown.

V shed 5 bases and J shed 2 bases, with 13 bases lying between them. The CDR3 sequence is 14 residues long. TCRdb re-analysed the RT-PCR reads in MiXCR, keeping a single row per CDR3 protein. The table includes about 780,000 distinct CDR3 sequences, approximately 17% detected once. Study-level results: Authors suggested seasonal influenza vaccinations each recruit few new T cells.

V is TRBV12-3 or TRBV12-4 and J is TRBJ2-7; D is perhaps TRBD1 (6 bases). Sample: PBMCs from blood, taken more than 4 days after vaccination. The TCR was taken from a man aged 50-60 years who received an inactivated influenza vaccine. The CDR3 nucleotides are TGTGCCAGCAGTCCCAGGGGTCGGGCCTACGAGCAGTACTTC. Translating gives CASSPRGRAYEQYF.